This entry features one T cell receptor beta chain sequence. Its antigen has not been determined. Base qualities are missing; no much larger clone stands one base away. Using the deep immunoSEQ assay, multiplex PCR amplified TCR CDR3 regions from genomic DNA. For each cell subset, the extracted genomic DNA was distributed evenly across all wells of several immunoSEQ 96-well plates, and each plate served as one replicate. For sorted subsets, roughly 200 ng genomic DNA, equal to 30,000 to 35,000 T cell genomes, was loaded into each replicate PCR. Purified libraries were quantified with a Qubit 3.0 fluorometer, sized on a Bioanalyzer 2100, and re-quantified with the KAPA Library Quantification kit. A separate single-read 150-cycle Illumina NextSeq 550 flow cell was used to sequence each immunoSEQ 96-well plate. Under the source paper's analysis protocol: Because the immunoSEQ output held only junctional sequences and lacked quality scores, the filtering could not match the filtering applied to full-length reads. To assign V/J genes and CDR3, sequences were annotated using PyIR, a Python wrapper for IgBLAST v1.9, with IMGT germline references. Reads with weak V/J assignments (E-value above 1e-6), missing CDR3, stop codons, out-of-frame junctions, or ambiguous translated residues were removed. V3J clonotypes were defined as sequences sharing an identical inferred V gene, J gene, and CDR3 amino acid sequence. To compute the percentage overlap between repertoires, the number of shared unique clonotypes was divided by the size of the smaller repertoire. Richness of each repertoire was evaluated using RTK rarefaction, the Chao1 estimator, and Recon v2.1 estimates of unobserved clonotypes. For all TCRbeta clonotypes obtained by the gDNA method from a handful of donors, generation probabilities were computed with OLGA. Held by TCRdb, this immuneACCESS table contains in-frame sequences only and omits some clones. Under half of the omission traces to an unresolved V gene where checked; the cause of the rest is unknown. The DNA gave D and trimming, while V, J and clone size come from that table. This sample is represented by about 800,000 clones; 90% to 98% of them were singletons. The ten largest clones capture less than 0.25% of the sample.

The data were taken from a study of shared clonotypes between healthy human individuals (dated by TCRdb to about 2020). Regarding the research as a whole: The cohort included three men and two women between 18 and 49 years of age. Blood TCR repertoires of a handful of healthy adults were deeply sequenced to estimate repertoire size and the extent of clonotype sharing between individuals. Per donor, three plates each were used for CD4 naive and CD4 memory, two for CD8 naive, and one for CD8 memory. Between about 0.85 and 9.5 billion PBMCs per donor were obtained by leukapheresis. To increase sequencing depth and limit assay-specific biases, different laboratories used diverse techniques to prepare libraries and sequence TCR repertoires.

CD8 naive samples were obtained by positive selection for CCR7 among CD45RO-negative cells, yielding a CD45RA+CCR7+ population from which TemRA cells were excluded. Healthy HIV-negative adults with no recently reported acute infections or vaccinations were included as donors. Every donor was a Caucasian adult residing in Nashville, Tennessee, USA. After blood collection by leukapheresis, PBMCs were isolated using Ficoll-Histopaque density gradient centrifugation and then cryopreserved in the vapor phase of liquid nitrogen. Analytical flow cytometry was used to check the purity and quantity of every magnetically sorted T cell population. Genomic DNA was isolated from each sorted fraction and quantified by UV absorbance on a Nanodrop 2000c. Here is what the overall study found, with its caveats: Rarefaction of sorted-subset datasets indicated incomplete sequencing despite the large sequencing depth. Pairwise subsampling led to the expectation that sequencing depth would affect the degree of clonotype sharing among donors. Because the study included a small number of donors, the genetic and exposure-history diversity represented was limited. Sampling was limited to blood, and TCR repertoires in tissue likely differ from TCR repertoires in blood. Compared with non-shared clonotypes, the clonotypes found in all four sorted-subset donors had higher generation probabilities. Larger estimated clonotype richness was generally found for naive subsets than for memory subsets. Roughly 5% of naive CD4, 3% to 4% of naive CD8, approximately 2% of memory CD4, and 0.4% of memory CD8 clonotypes were shared across four donors.

Sequenced material: naive CD8+ T cells sorted from blood. The intended sense of this specimen's cell subset or site label: CD45RA+CCR7+. This receptor was obtained from a man between 25 and 39 years old in good health.

The DNA sequence is TGTGCCAGCAGCTTGCGGGAGGGGGAAGAGACCCAGTACTTC. This encodes CASSLREGEETQYF. This receptor chain uses TRBV7-6 and TRBJ2-5, and 9 bases in between align with TRBD2. V and J are trimmed by 3 bases and 3 bases, and the gene matches miss 2 bases of the junction. The cysteine opens and the phenylalanine closes a CDR3 of 14 amino acids. This entry keeps only the CDR3 DNA: 42 bases, framed from base 1. CDR1 and CDR2 were assigned from the germline V gene as SGHVS and FNYEAQ. The full variable domain, with segments outside the CDR3 supplied by the reference TRBV7-6 and TRBJ2-5 proteins, appears as GAGVSQSPRYKVTKRGQDVALRCDPISGHVSLYWYRQALGQGPEFLTYFNYEAQQDKSGLPNDRFSAERPEGSISTLTIQRTEQRDSAMYRCASSLREGEETQYFGPGTRLLVL.